This T cell receptor (beta chain) was retrieved from a study of T cell responses to AZD1222 COVID-19 vaccine. About this clone itself: Its target is not known.

Trimming took 5 bases from V and 0 from J, leaving 4 bases between them. Per the germline V gene, CDR1 is MNHEY and CDR2 is SMNVEV (reference sequence). The CDR3 sequence is 12 residues long. Whole-study results and caveats: Baseline seropositivity occurred in only six or seven AZD1222 recipients. Along spike, vaccine-associated CD4 TCRs were found throughout, with dominance at 160-218 and 743-854. Repertoire sampling was restricted to post-peak T cell response timepoints.

Clones were read by immunoSEQ multiplex PCR, and TCRdb kept only the in-frame ones, dropping some. Of about 190,000 clones in the sample, almost 95% are singletons; the top ten hold 1% to 1.5%. This specimen was peripheral blood, taken on day 0 of AZD1222 vaccination. This TCR was sampled from an adult in good health. The rearrangement uses TRBV27 and TRBJ1-2; D uncertain. CDR3 in DNA: TGTGCCAGCAGTGGAACTAACTATGGCTACACCTTC. It codes for CASSGTNYGYTF.